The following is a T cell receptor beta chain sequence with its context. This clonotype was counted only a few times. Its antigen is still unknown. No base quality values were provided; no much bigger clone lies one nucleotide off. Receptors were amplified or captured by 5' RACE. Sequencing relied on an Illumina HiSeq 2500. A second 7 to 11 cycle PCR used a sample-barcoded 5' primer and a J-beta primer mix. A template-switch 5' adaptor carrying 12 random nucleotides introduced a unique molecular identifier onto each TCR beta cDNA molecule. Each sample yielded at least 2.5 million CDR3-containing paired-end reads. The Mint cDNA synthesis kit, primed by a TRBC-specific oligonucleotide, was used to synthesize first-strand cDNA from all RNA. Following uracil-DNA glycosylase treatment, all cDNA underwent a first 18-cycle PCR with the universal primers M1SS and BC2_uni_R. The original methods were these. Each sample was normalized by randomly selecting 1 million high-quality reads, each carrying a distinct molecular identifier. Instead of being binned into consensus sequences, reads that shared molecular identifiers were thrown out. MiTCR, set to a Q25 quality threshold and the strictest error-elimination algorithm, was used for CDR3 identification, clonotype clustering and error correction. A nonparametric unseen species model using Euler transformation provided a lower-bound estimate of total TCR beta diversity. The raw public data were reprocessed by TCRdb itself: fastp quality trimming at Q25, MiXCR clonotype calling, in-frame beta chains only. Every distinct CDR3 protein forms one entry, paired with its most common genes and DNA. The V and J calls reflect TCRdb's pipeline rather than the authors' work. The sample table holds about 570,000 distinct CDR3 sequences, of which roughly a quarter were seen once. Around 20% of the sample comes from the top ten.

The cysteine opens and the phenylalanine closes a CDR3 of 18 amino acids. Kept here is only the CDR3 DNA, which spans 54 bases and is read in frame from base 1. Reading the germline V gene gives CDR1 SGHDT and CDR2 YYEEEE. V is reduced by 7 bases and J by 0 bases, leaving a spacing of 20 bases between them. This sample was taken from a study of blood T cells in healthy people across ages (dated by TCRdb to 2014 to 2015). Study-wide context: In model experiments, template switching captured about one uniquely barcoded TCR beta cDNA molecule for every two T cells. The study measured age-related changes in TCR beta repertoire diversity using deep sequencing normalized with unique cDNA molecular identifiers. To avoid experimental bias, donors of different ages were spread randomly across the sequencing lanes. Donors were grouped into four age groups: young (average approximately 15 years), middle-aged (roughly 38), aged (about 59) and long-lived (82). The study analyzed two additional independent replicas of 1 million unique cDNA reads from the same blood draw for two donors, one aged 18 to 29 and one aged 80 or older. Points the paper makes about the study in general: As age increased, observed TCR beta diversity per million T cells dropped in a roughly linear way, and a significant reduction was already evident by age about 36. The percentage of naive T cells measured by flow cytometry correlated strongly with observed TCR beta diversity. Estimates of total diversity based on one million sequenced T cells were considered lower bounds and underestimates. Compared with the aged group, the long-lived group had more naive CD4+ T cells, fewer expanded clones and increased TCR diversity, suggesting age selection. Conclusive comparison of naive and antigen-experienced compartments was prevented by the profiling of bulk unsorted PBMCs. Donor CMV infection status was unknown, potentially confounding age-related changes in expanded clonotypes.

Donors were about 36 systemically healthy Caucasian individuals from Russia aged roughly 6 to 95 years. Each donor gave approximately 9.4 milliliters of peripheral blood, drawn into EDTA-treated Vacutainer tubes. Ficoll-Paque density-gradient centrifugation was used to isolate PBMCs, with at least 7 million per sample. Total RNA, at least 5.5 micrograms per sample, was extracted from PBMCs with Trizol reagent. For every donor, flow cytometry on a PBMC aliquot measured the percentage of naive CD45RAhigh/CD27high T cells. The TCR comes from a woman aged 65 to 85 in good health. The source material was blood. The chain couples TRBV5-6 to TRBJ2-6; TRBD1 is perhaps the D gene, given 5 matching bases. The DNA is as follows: TGTGCCAGCTCCCGAGCTATGGGGCAAGGCTCTGGGGCCAACGTCCTGACTTTC. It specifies CASSRAMGQGSGANVLTF. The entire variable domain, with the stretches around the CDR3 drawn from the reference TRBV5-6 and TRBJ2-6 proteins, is DAGVTQSPTHLIKTRGQQVTLRCSPKSGHDTVSWYQQALGQGPQFIFQYYEEEERQRGNFPDRFSGHQFPNYSSELNVNALLLGDSALYLCASSRAMGQGSGANVLTFGAGSRLTVL.